The text below deals with one T cell receptor (beta chain). As yet, its antigen is unknown. These data belong to a study of graft-versus-host responses after intestinal transplantation. Study findings and constraints: Researchers found GvH clones in recipient marrow, and some showed up first in ileum or blood.

Some clones are missing from TCRdb's copy, which holds only in-frame ones; the method was immunoSEQ multiplex PCR. This sample has 40,000 or so clones, with approximately 93% found just once. CDR3 size: 14 residues. Germline assignment: CDR1 MGHRA and CDR2 YSYEKL. The V gene lost 1 base and the J gene lost 2 bases, with 7 bases spanning the gap. The chain has TRBV4-1 and TRBJ2-3; D gene unclear. The sequence was obtained from a human patient who received an intestinal transplant, so some T cells may come from the graft donor. Here the sequenced sample was PBMCs, taken roughly 780 days after intestinal transplantation. CDR3 protein: CASSQGWYTDTQYF. The CDR3, as DNA: TGCGCCAGCAGCCAAGGATGGTACACAGATACGCAGTATTTT.